A selection of T cell receptor beta chains follows, all from one sample in a study of blood T cell repertoires in COVID-19. The assay was immunoSEQ multiplex PCR, and TCRdb's table has in-frame clones only and misses some. In the table there are 210,000 or so clones, around 88% of which are singletons. The sample consisted of peripheral blood. The source is a man aged 45-65 years with active or convalescent COVID-19. The CDR3 runs from the conserved cysteine through the conserved F or W. The D gene is left open where the match is weak. Clone size is not always given. Where it is, it says once, few, many or a class for expanded clones.

J,D,V,size,DNA,CDR3
TRBJ2-5,TRBD2,TRBV6-5,once,TGTGCCAGCAGTTACTCGGGCGGGGGGGCCGCAGAGACCCAGTACTTC,CASSYSGGGAAETQYF
TRBJ2-5,TRBD2,TRBV18,.,TGTGCCAGCTCACCCCTGGGACTAGCGGGGAGCTTGGGAGAGACCCAGTACTTC,CASSPLGLAGSLGETQYF
TRBJ2-2,.,TRBV4-3,once,TGCGCCAGCAGCCAAGATAACGCGGGCTGGAACACCGGGGAGCTGTTTTTT,CASSQDNAGWNTGELFF
TRBJ1-2,.,TRBV7-9,.,TGTGCCAGCAGCCCGGGTACAGGCGACTATGGCTACACCTTC,CASSPGTGDYGYTF
TRBJ1-1,.,TRBV28,.,TGTGCCAGCATGAGTTCTCCTGAAGCTTTCTTT,CASMSSPEAFF
TRBJ2-3,.,TRBV2,.,TGTGCCAGCAACTTTGGAGATACGCAGTATTTT,CASNFGDTQYF
TRBJ1-3,.,TRBV27,.,TGTGCCAGCAGTCCTTTGAGTATTCCCTCTGGAAACACCATATATTTT,CASSPLSIPSGNTIYF
TRBJ2-1,TRBD2,TRBV14,.,TGTGCCAGCACACTAGCGGGGGTCTACAATGAGCAGTTCTTC,CASTLAGVYNEQFF
TRBJ1-5,TRBD1,TRBV7-2,few,TGTGCCAGCAGCTCCGACAGGGGAATACAGCCCCAGCATTTT,CASSSDRGIQPQHF
TRBJ1-5,.,TRBV18,.,TGTGCCAGCTCACCCGGGGGCAATCAGCCCCAGCATTTT,CASSPGGNQPQHF
TRBJ2-2,.,TRBV6-5,.,TGTGCCAGCGTCGACAGACCGAACACCGGGGAGCTGTTTTTT,CASVDRPNTGELFF
TRBJ1-4,TRBD1,TRBV28,.,TGTGCCAGCAGTTCCATTGGACAGGGTAATAATGAAAAACTGTTTTTT,CASSSIGQGNNEKLFF
TRBJ2-5,.,TRBV4-2,.,TGTGCCAGCAGCCAAGATCCAGGGAATCAGGAGTACCAAGAGACCCAGTACTTC,CASSQDPGNQEYQETQYF
TRBJ2-3,TRBD2,TRBV19,.,TGTGCCAGTAGTCTCGGGGGGGGTCCTAGCACAGATACGCAGTATTTT,CASSLGGGPSTDTQYF
TRBJ2-6,.,TRBV20-1,.,TGCAGTGCTAGAGATAGGACTGTCCTGACTTTC,CSARDRTVLTF
TRBJ2-1,TRBD2,TRBV24-1,once,TGTGCCACCAGTGACCCTAGCGGGGGGGCGGATGAGCAGTTCTTC,CATSDPSGGADEQFF
TRBJ2-5,.,TRBV20-1,.,TGCAGTGCTAGTACCTCCGGGGCCCAGTACTTC,CSASTSGAQYF
TRBJ1-1,.,TRBV4-1,.,TGCGCCAGCAGCCTTACCGGGACTGCGAGGGAGGAAGCTTTCTTT,CASSLTGTAREEAFF
TRBJ2-3,.,TRBV5-1,once,TGCGCCAGCCGGACATTGAGCACAGATACGCAGTATTTT,CASRTLSTDTQYF
TRBJ2-1,TRBD2,TRBV10-2,.,TGCGCCAGCAGTGAGGCGGGGGGGTTCTACAATGAGCAGTTCTTC,CASSEAGGFYNEQFF
TRBJ2-1,TRBD1,TRBV7-6,many,TGTGCCAGCAGCTTAGTGGGCGGAGACAGGGTTAATGAGCAGTTCTTC,CASSLVGGDRVNEQFF
TRBJ1-4,.,TRBV7-8,.,TGTGCCAGCAGCTTGAGTTTTAATTCTAATGAAAAACTGTTTTTT,CASSLSFNSNEKLFF
TRBJ1-4,TRBD1,TRBV15,.,TGTGCCACCAGCAGTAGGGACAGGGGTCGAGAAAAACTGTTTTTT,CATSSRDRGREKLFF
TRBJ1-2,.,TRBV27,.,TGTGCCAGCAGTTTAGGTGTGGGAGGCATCGATGGCTACACCTTC,CASSLGVGGIDGYTF
TRBJ1-4,.,TRBV5-1,once,TGCGCCAGCAGCTTAACCGGGCAGGGTGAAAAACTGTTTTTT,CASSLTGQGEKLFF
TRBJ1-1,TRBD1,TRBV5-1,.,TGCGCCAGCAGTTCGACAGGGTCGCAGTGGACTGAAGCTTTCTTT,CASSSTGSQWTEAFF
TRBJ1-1,TRBD1,TRBV4-3,.,TGCGCCAGCAGCCAAGGGGGAATTGGACAGGGCGGAGCTTTCTTT,CASSQGGIGQGGAFF
TRBJ2-5,TRBD1,TRBV19,.,TGTGCCAGTACCGGGGACAGCCAAGAGACCCAGTACTTC,CASTGDSQETQYF
TRBJ2-5,.,TRBV9,.,TGTGCCAGCAGCTGGGACTCCCGAAAACGGTGGGGTCAAGAGACCCAGTACTTC,CASSWDSRKRWGQETQYF
TRBJ2-7,.,TRBV6-5,.,TGTGCCAGCAGCACGGACAACACCTACGAGCAGTACTTC,CASSTDNTYEQYF
TRBJ1-2,.,TRBV4-3,.,TGCGCCAGCAGCCAAGATATACTGCGGGGAGATAACTATGGCTACACCTTC,CASSQDILRGDNYGYTF
TRBJ2-7,.,TRBV5-1,.,TGCGCCAGCAGCTTCCGGGGGATGGCCTACGAGCAGTACTTC,CASSFRGMAYEQYF
TRBJ2-3,TRBD2,TRBV27,.,TGTGCCAGCCGACTAGCGGGGGGGGATACGCAGTATTTT,CASRLAGGDTQYF
TRBJ1-1,.,TRBV28,.,TGTGCCAGCAGTTTAATACAACAGGTACCGAACACTGAAGCTTTCTTT,CASSLIQQVPNTEAFF
TRBJ1-6,.,TRBV30,.,TGTGCCTGGAGTCCGGGGGATTCACCCCTCCACTTT,CAWSPGDSPLHF
TRBJ1-2,.,TRBV27,.,TGTGCCAGCAGTCCAGAAGGGGCGGAGGGCTACACCTTC,CASSPEGAEGYTF
TRBJ2-5,.,TRBV5-1,.,TGCGCCAGCAGCGTAAGGCCTAGGAACCAAGAGACCCAGTACTTC,CASSVRPRNQETQYF
TRBJ2-5,TRBD2,TRBV2,.,TGTGCCAGCAGTGAAGAGCGGGGCGCGGGGCAAGAGACCCAGTACTTC,CASSEERGAGQETQYF
TRBJ1-3,.,TRBV29-1,.,TGCAGCGTTGAGGCATCCAGAAACACCATATATTTT,CSVEASRNTIYF
TRBJ1-1,.,TRBV14,.,TGTGCCAGCAGCCCTCAGGGGTATAGGAACACTGAAGCTTTCTTT,CASSPQGYRNTEAFF
TRBJ1-5,.,TRBV20-1,.,TGCAGTGCTAGTCAGGGGACCAATCAGCCCCAGCATTTT,CSASQGTNQPQHF
TRBJ2-1,TRBD2,TRBV28,once,TGTGCCAGCAGTTCGACTAGCCGACGGAATGAGCAGTTCTTC,CASSSTSRRNEQFF
TRBJ2-7,TRBD1,TRBV2,many,TGTGCCAGCAGTGCTTGGGTAGGGACAGGGGCGCTCGAGCAGTACTTC,CASSAWVGTGALEQYF
TRBJ2-4,TRBD1,TRBV19,.,TGTGCCACCCGGACAGGGTTCATTCAGTACTTC,CATRTGFIQYF
TRBJ1-1,.,TRBV10-1,.,TGCGCCAGCAGTGAGTCGACAAGGGCAGGGCCTGAAGCTTTCTTT,CASSESTRAGPEAFF